Listed below are T cell receptor beta chains from one sample, sequenced in a study of T cells in Graves' hyperthyroidism and ophthalmopathy. Using its own MiXCR run on the multiplex PCR reads, TCRdb lists one record per CDR3 protein. The sample includes approximately 300,000 distinct CDR3 sequences, about a sixth of them seen just once. The sample consisted of blood. Receptor source: an older woman with Graves' ophthalmopathy. Both conserved end residues are part of each CDR3.

TRBV4-1	TRBJ1-5	CASSQDIGFQPQHF
TRBV20-1	TRBJ1-5	CSARVTGSKQPQHF
TRBV7-9	TRBJ1-1	CASSLDIWNTEAFF
TRBV2	TRBJ1-6	CASSEQSSYNSPLHF
TRBV10-3	TRBJ2-7	CAISESGLSVGEQYF
TRBV5-4	TRBJ1-1	CASSLAGARGTEAFF
TRBV5-1	TRBJ1-1	CASSSGGHLMNTEAFF
TRBV7-6	TRBJ2-7	CASSRDRVNEQYF
TRBV28	TRBJ2-3	CASSSRQAAPDTQYF
TRBV20-1	TRBJ2-5	CSVKRQGLQETQYF
TRBV29-1	TRBJ1-2	CSVGVGEYGYTF
TRBV20-1	TRBJ1-5	CSASPGNDQPQHF
TRBV18	TRBJ1-1	CASSRQANRGNTEAFF
TRBV20-1	TRBJ1-5	CSAGASGVGNQPQHF
TRBV9	TRBJ1-3	CASSVAGRRLSGNTIYF
TRBV7-6	TRBJ2-2	CATPAFDTGELFF
TRBV4-1	TRBJ1-2	CASSQLTNYGYTF
TRBV25-1	TRBJ2-1	CASRQIGDEQFF
TRBV4-2	TRBJ2-1	CASSQGQGTHNEQFF
TRBV11-2	TRBJ2-3	CASSLPYRDRADTRYF
TRBV28	TRBJ2-7	CASSRTGFSRLKPYEQYF
TRBV28	TRBJ2-4	CASRLPGTGLEYF
TRBV28	TRBJ1-4	CASSLGDRDTEKLFF
TRBV6-1	TRBJ1-6	CASSHPSQTGGKRNSPLHF
TRBV6-1	TRBJ1-5	CASSWAFNQPQHF
TRBV6-5	TRBJ1-1	CASSYAGQTNTEAFF
TRBV7-2	TRBJ1-1	CASSLRMNTEAFF
TRBV12-5	TRBJ2-1	CASGSPHGARGSYNEQFF
TRBV11-2	TRBJ2-3	CASSLIGGASGDTQYF
TRBV6-5	TRBJ2-3	CASSFSTGGRTDTQYF
TRBV4-1	TRBJ2-1	CASSQDIAEYNEQFF
TRBV3-1	TRBJ2-2	CASSLRASGELFF
TRBV5-5	TRBJ2-7	CASSSRTSGDEQYF
TRBV5-1	TRBJ2-7	CASSPGPAGEGEQYF
TRBV5-1	TRBJ1-3	CASTRDGNTIYF
TRBV27	TRBJ1-2	CASSLVGARRGYGYTF
TRBV12-3/TRBV12-4	TRBJ2-3	CASRSGFSTDTQYF
TRBV14	TRBJ2-5	CASSLRGASASYF
TRBV7-3	TRBJ2-7	CASSPRDRGNEQYF
TRBV18	TRBJ2-3	CASSPGHVVNTDTQYF
TRBV12-3/TRBV12-4	TRBJ2-5	CASSLATRGGRLKYF
TRBV6-2/TRBV6-3	TRBJ2-3	CASSFPPDRRGARSTGTQYF
TRBV11-3	TRBJ2-3	CASSLGGREPSTDTQYF
TRBV6-2/TRBV6-3	TRBJ2-3	CASSLAVSDTQYF
TRBV7-8	TRBJ2-1	CASSRQPTNEQFF
TRBV6-1	TRBJ2-3	CASSSTGLRDTQYF
TRBV6-2/TRBV6-3	TRBJ2-1	CASSYSWTGGVYNEQFF
TRBV5-1	TRBJ2-5	CASSLEAVETQYF
TRBV2	TRBJ1-4	CASSEGDGLYEKLFF
TRBV7-2	TRBJ2-7	CASSFLGGIPYEQYF
TRBV7-2	TRBJ1-4	CASRRDNNEKLFF
TRBV6-1	TRBJ1-3	CASSYPGMGARSGNTIYF
TRBV5-1	TRBJ2-5	CASSLAPSSGQETQYF
TRBV7-8	TRBJ2-7	CASSRTGQIYEQYF
TRBV4-1	TRBJ2-7	CASSQDQGYEQYF
TRBV2	TRBJ2-4	CASSEAGFGRHIQYF
TRBV4-3	TRBJ1-6	CASSQATSSYNSPLHF